The rows below give T cell receptor beta chains drawn from one sample of a study of T-cell reconstitution after alpha-beta-depleted transplantation in children. MiXCR was run by TCRdb on the PCR reads, yielding one entry per CDR3 protein. The sample includes about 98,000 distinct CDR3 sequences, 20% to 25% of them seen just once. This sample comprised PBMCs, obtained before TCRalphabeta/CD19-depleted stem cell transplant. The receptor set was obtained from a boy younger than 10 with acute lymphoblastic leukemia, due to receive a stem cell transplant. Each CDR3 is given with its conserved first and last residue. A D gene is named only where the DNA matches it firmly. Size values are once, few and many counts, or a class for expanded clones, and some rows have none.

v_gene	abundance	j_gene	d_gene	CDR3aa	CDR3nt
TRBV9	-	TRBJ2-3	-	CASSVAGTSSTDTQYF	TGTGCCAGCAGCGTAGCCGGGACAAGTAGCACAGATACGCAGTATTTT
TRBV7-2	many	TRBJ1-2	-	CASSLKTDRYTF	TGTGCCAGCAGCTTAAAGACGGACCGCTACACCTTC
TRBV7-9	many	TRBJ2-1	-	CASSPPAGQGNEQFF	TGTGCCAGCAGCCCCCCGGCGGGGCAAGGCAATGAGCAGTTCTTC
TRBV20-1	many	TRBJ2-3	-	CSAKTPWATHTDTQYF	TGCAGTGCTAAGACCCCCTGGGCAACACACACAGATACGCAGTATTTT
TRBV4-1	-	TRBJ2-1	TRBD2	CAGSQPTSGGRSSYNEQFF	TGCGCCGGCAGCCAACCGACTAGCGGAGGGCGCAGCTCCTACAATGAGCAGTTCTTC
TRBV3-1	-	TRBJ2-7	TRBD1	CASRESGQAGEQYF	TGTGCCAGCAGGGAGAGCGGACAGGCGGGCGAGCAGTACTTC
TRBV12-3/TRBV12-4	few	TRBJ1-1	-	CASSTHNTEAFF	TGTGCCAGCAGTACCCACAACACTGAAGCTTTCTTT
TRBV7-9	-	TRBJ1-2	-	CASSLPQYGYTF	TGTGCCAGCAGCCTGCCTCAGTATGGCTACACCTTC
TRBV18	many	TRBJ2-1	TRBD2	CASSPVWTSGSVNNEQFF	TGTGCCAGCTCACCGGTCTGGACTAGCGGGAGTGTTAACAATGAGCAGTTCTTC
TRBV20-1	-	TRBJ2-3	-	CSARMAEGGDTQYF	TGCAGTGCTAGAATGGCGGAGGGGGGGGATACGCAGTATTTT
TRBV29-1	few	TRBJ1-4	-	CSVSPGGREKLFF	TGCAGCGTTTCCCCCGGGGGCAGGGAAAAACTGTTTTTT
TRBV9	few	TRBJ2-7	TRBD1	CASSVAGVRGQEQYF	TGTGCCAGCAGCGTAGCGGGCGTCAGGGGGCAAGAGCAGTACTTC
TRBV7-2	-	TRBJ2-7	-	CASRRQSTYEQYF	TGTGCCAGCAGACGCCAGTCGACTTACGAGCAGTACTTC
TRBV7-9	few	TRBJ2-5	-	CASTSPNSGETQYF	TGTGCCAGCACCTCCCCAAACTCCGGGGAGACCCAGTACTTC
TRBV20-1	-	TRBJ2-1	-	CSALVGASYNEQFF	TGCAGTGCTTTAGTGGGGGCCTCCTACAATGAGCAGTTCTTC
TRBV5-6	-	TRBJ1-1	TRBD1	CASSPWTGKAFF	TGTGCCAGCAGCCCGTGGACAGGAAAAGCTTTCTTT
TRBV6-1	few	TRBJ2-2	-	CASRTPGSAGELFF	TGTGCCAGCAGAACTCCGGGTTCCGCCGGGGAGCTGTTTTTT
TRBV7-2	-	TRBJ2-2	TRBD1	CASSTRDRAAGELFF	TGTGCCAGCAGCACCCGGGACAGGGCCGCCGGGGAGCTGTTTTTT
TRBV9	few	TRBJ1-3	-	CASSVVGVAGNTIYF	TGTGCCAGCAGCGTAGTCGGTGTAGCTGGAAACACCATATATTTT
TRBV12-3/TRBV12-4	-	TRBJ2-6	-	CASSLVAPYSGANVLTF	TGTGCCAGCAGTTTAGTGGCGCCTTACTCTGGGGCCAACGTCCTGACTTTC
TRBV4-3	-	TRBJ2-1	TRBD2	CASSQDRLAGVGYNEQFF	TGCGCCAGCAGCCAAGATCGACTAGCGGGAGTAGGGTACAATGAGCAGTTCTTC
TRBV5-5	-	TRBJ2-1	-	CASSLGGWTSYNEQFF	TGTGCCAGCAGCTTGGGGGGTTGGACATCATACAATGAGCAGTTCTTC
TRBV4-3	-	TRBJ2-7	-	CASSQDRGSDEQYF	TGCGCCAGCAGCCAAGATCGAGGTTCAGACGAGCAGTACTTC
TRBV7-8	-	TRBJ2-7	TRBD1	CASIPTGASSYEQYF	TGTGCCAGCATCCCGACAGGGGCAAGCTCCTACGAGCAGTACTTC
TRBV27	few	TRBJ2-5	-	CASSLRRRGWETQYF	TGTGCCAGCAGTTTGAGGCGGAGGGGCTGGGAGACCCAGTACTTC
TRBV4-1	many	TRBJ2-3	-	CASRSPGPRASQYF	TGCGCCAGCAGATCACCAGGGCCAAGGGCTTCGCAGTATTTT
TRBV3-1	few	TRBJ2-2	-	CASSQGGLRTGELFF	TGTGCCAGCAGCCAAGGGGGCTTACGGACCGGGGAGCTGTTTTTT
TRBV6-5	-	TRBJ2-5	-	CASSYSVGQETQYF	TGTGCCAGCAGTTACTCGGTGGGACAAGAGACCCAGTACTTC
TRBV5-1	-	TRBJ2-3	-	CASSLTAGSSSTETQYF	TGCGCCAGCAGCTTGACGGCGGGATCCTCAAGCACAGAGACGCAGTATTTT